These T cell receptor beta chains were read from a single sample in a study of vaccination and CD4 T cells after COVID-19. Their target antigens are unknown. MiXCR, run by TCRdb on the PCR reads, gives a single entry per CDR3 protein. The data show roughly 15,000 distinct CDR3 sequences, about 25% seen once. Sequences were obtained from CD4+ T cells from blood, cultured in vitro. All receptors come from a human donor who had recovered from COVID-19. Each CDR3 is given with its conserved first and last residue. A D gene is named only where the DNA matches it firmly.

d_call: .
v_call: TRBV30
j_call: TRBJ1-1
cdr3_aa: CACSRGFTEAFF

d_call: .
v_call: TRBV12-3/TRBV12-4
j_call: TRBJ2-7
cdr3_aa: CASSFEGHEQYF

d_call: .
v_call: TRBV2
j_call: TRBJ1-1
cdr3_aa: CASSVEGRTEAFF

d_call: .
v_call: TRBV6-4
j_call: TRBJ2-2
cdr3_aa: CASSESYTGELFF

d_call: .
v_call: TRBV7-9
j_call: TRBJ2-1
cdr3_aa: CASSLGSGPYNEQFF

d_call: .
v_call: TRBV20-1
j_call: TRBJ1-5
cdr3_aa: CSAIRAGDSNQPQHF

d_call: .
v_call: TRBV15
j_call: TRBJ1-2
cdr3_aa: CATSRARQRPDYGYTF

d_call: .
v_call: TRBV5-4
j_call: TRBJ2-1
cdr3_aa: CASSLVGWNEQFF

d_call: .
v_call: TRBV5-1
j_call: TRBJ1-2
cdr3_aa: CASSLDGGGSGYTF

d_call: .
v_call: TRBV20-1
j_call: TRBJ2-3
cdr3_aa: CSARDPNGGGDTQYF

d_call: .
v_call: TRBV20-1
j_call: TRBJ2-7
cdr3_aa: CSASRDLYEQYF

d_call: .
v_call: TRBV20-1
j_call: TRBJ1-4
cdr3_aa: CSARVGGGNEKLFF

d_call: TRBD1
v_call: TRBV12-3/TRBV12-4
j_call: TRBJ2-7
cdr3_aa: CASSPGTGRTYEQYF

d_call: TRBD1
v_call: TRBV12-3/TRBV12-4
j_call: TRBJ2-2
cdr3_aa: CASQGTGWAGELFF

d_call: .
v_call: TRBV7-2
j_call: TRBJ1-2
cdr3_aa: CASSLAPGQRSSGYTF

d_call: .
v_call: TRBV14
j_call: TRBJ2-1
cdr3_aa: CALGAPYYNEQFF

d_call: TRBD2
v_call: TRBV6-2/TRBV6-3
j_call: TRBJ2-1
cdr3_aa: CASSTLQRGESNNEQFF

d_call: .
v_call: TRBV9
j_call: TRBJ1-1
cdr3_aa: CASSRGNMNTEAFF

d_call: .
v_call: TRBV5-1
j_call: TRBJ2-7
cdr3_aa: CASSIGTPYEQYF

d_call: .
v_call: TRBV2
j_call: TRBJ1-2
cdr3_aa: CASQRTVDGYTF

d_call: .
v_call: TRBV19
j_call: TRBJ1-6
cdr3_aa: CASSSPPGSSYNSPLHF

d_call: .
v_call: TRBV20-1
j_call: TRBJ1-1
cdr3_aa: CSAIVGGSIGTEAFF

d_call: .
v_call: TRBV7-2
j_call: TRBJ2-3
cdr3_aa: CASSLRRADTQYF

d_call: .
v_call: TRBV7-2
j_call: TRBJ1-4
cdr3_aa: CASSLLAFSNEKLFF

d_call: .
v_call: TRBV24-1
j_call: TRBJ2-1
cdr3_aa: CATSDGGQRTNEQFF

d_call: .
v_call: TRBV5-4
j_call: TRBJ1-2
cdr3_aa: CASSSLGNYGYTF

d_call: TRBD1
v_call: TRBV6-5
j_call: TRBJ2-7
cdr3_aa: CASSYSRGGQLYEQYF

d_call: .
v_call: TRBV18
j_call: TRBJ2-1
cdr3_aa: CASSPPVYVYNEQFF

d_call: .
v_call: TRBV29-1
j_call: TRBJ1-5
cdr3_aa: CSVRENSNQPQHF

d_call: .
v_call: TRBV6-1
j_call: TRBJ1-2
cdr3_aa: CASSPSLASSSDGYTF

d_call: TRBD1
v_call: TRBV6-1
j_call: TRBJ1-2
cdr3_aa: CASRPDRDLGYTF

d_call: TRBD1
v_call: TRBV11-2
j_call: TRBJ1-6
cdr3_aa: CASSGTEYSPLHF

d_call: .
v_call: TRBV4-1
j_call: TRBJ1-6
cdr3_aa: CASSQVGKGVSPLHF

d_call: .
v_call: TRBV19
j_call: TRBJ2-7
cdr3_aa: CASSINREAAEQYF

d_call: .
v_call: TRBV6-1
j_call: TRBJ2-7
cdr3_aa: CASAASLREQYF